The 27 T cell receptor beta chains below were found in one sample sequenced in a study of graft-versus-host responses after intestinal transplantation. The antigens these receptors bind are not known. Assay: immunoSEQ multiplex PCR; the TCRdb copy retains only in-frame clones and omits some. Of 99,000 or so clones detected, more than 85% appear once; the ten largest clones hold roughly 1%. Material: unstimulated CD4+ T cells sorted from spleen or lymph node cells, obtained before intestinal transplant. The receptor source for this set is a human donor who received an intestinal transplant.

The chain employs TRBV7-6 and TRBJ2-1, with D possibly being TRBD2 (5 bases). The germline gives CDR1 SGHVS, CDR2 FNYEAQ. The CDR3 loop spans 13 amino acids. The V gene lost 5 bases and the J gene lost 3 bases, with 8 bases spanning the gap. The CDR3 here is CASSRGNYNEQFF. CDR3 coding DNA: TGTGCCAGCAGCCGAGGGAACTACAATGAGCAGTTCTTC.

The chain uses TRBV4-1 and TRBJ2-3, with TRBD2 matching over 9 bases. J lost 5 bases, V lost 1 base, and 7 bases had no gene match. Germline CDR1 is MGHRA and CDR2 is YSYEKL. CDR3 length equals 16 residues. CDR3 loop: CASSQVGRGGGDTQYF. The CDR3 region has the DNA TGCGCCAGCAGCCAAGTGGGGCGGGGGGGAGGAGATACGCAGTATTTT.

The genes are TRBV6-5 and TRBJ2-5, with D possibly matching TRBD1 (6 bases). With 2 bases removed from V and 2 bases from J, the gap between germline ends came to 12 bases. This CDR3 comprises 15 residues. CDR1 is MNHEY, CDR2 SVGAGI, per germline. CDR3 in DNA: TGTGCCAGCAGTTACAGTCAGGGGTGGCAAGAGACCCAGTACTTC. This sequence encodes CASSYSQGWQETQYF.

This clone was seen only once. The genes are TRBV4-2 and TRBJ1-1, with unresolved D. Per germline, CDR1 LGHNA and CDR2 YNFKEQ. The CDR3 extends over 14 amino acids. V was cut by 4 bases and J by 1 base, with 10 bases left in between. CDR3 coding DNA: TGTGCCAGCAGCCTCTTACGGGGGAACACTGAAGCTTTCTTT. Protein product: CASSLLRGNTEAFF.

This sequence joins TRBV5-1 and TRBJ1-1; no definite D call. V was shortened by 8 bases and J by 1 base, with 21 bases between the two germline ends. CDR1 is SGHRS and CDR2 is YFSETQ in the germline V gene. CDR3 length equals 16 residues. CDR3 loop: CASNLNFPGWNTEAFF. The DNA for the CDR3 is TGCGCCAGTAATCTGAATTTTCCGGGTTGGAACACTGAAGCTTTCTTT.

The chain combines TRBV5-6 with TRBJ2-5; D is unresolved. This CDR3 has 13 amino acids. Germline-derived CDR1 and CDR2 are SGHDT and YYEEEE. V was trimmed by 2 bases and J by 5 bases, leaving 10 bases between them. CDR3 residues: CASSLAGSETQYF. The CDR3 nucleotides read TGTGCCAGCAGCTTAGCAGGAAGTGAGACCCAGTACTTC.

The chain uses TRBV5-1 and TRBJ2-1; possibly TRBD2 for D (5 bases). The CDR3 has 13 residues. Trimming pared 0 bases from V and 9 bases from J, leaving 10 bases between. CDR1 is SGHRS and CDR2 is YFSETQ in the germline V gene. CDR3 nucleotide sequence: TGCGCCAGCAGCTTGGAGTTTAGCGCTGAGCAGTTCTTC. Its protein product is CASSLEFSAEQFF.

This clone was detected a few times. This sequence joins TRBV6-1 and TRBJ1-2; D uncertain. V was cut by 4 bases and J by 5 bases, with 11 bases left in between. Germline CDR1 and CDR2: MNHNS and SASEGT. The CDR3 runs 13 residues. The CDR3, as DNA: TGTGCCAGCAGTGTTCGAGAGAGATATGGCTACACCTTC. Translation gives CASSVRERYGYTF.

This clone was counted a single time. V is TRBV6-5 and J is TRBJ1-4; TRBD1 matches at 9 bases. This CDR3 spans 14 amino acids. CDR1 and CDR2 from the germline V gene are MNHEY and SVGAGI. Unmatched junction bases numbered 7, after V lost 6 bases and J lost 8 bases. In DNA form, the CDR3 reads TGTGCCAGCAGAAAGGGACAGGGAGGGGAAAAACTGTTTTTT. This sequence encodes CASRKGQGGEKLFF.

The chain employs TRBV6-5 and TRBJ1-5; D not certain. The germline V gene encodes CDR1 MNHEY and CDR2 SVGAGI. The CDR3 is 13 amino acids. Trimming pared 5 bases from V and 7 bases from J, leaving 12 bases between. The CDR3 nucleotides read TGTGCCAGCAGTGAACTGGGATGGCAGCCCCAGCATTTT. Translated: CASSELGWQPQHF.

V and J are TRBV10-3 and TRBJ2-5, with 10 bases aligning to TRBD2. The CDR3 has 15 residues. Germline lookup yields CDR1 ENHRY and CDR2 SYGVKD. V dropped 5 bases and J dropped 5; count of bases not matched to a gene: 8. CDR3 protein: CAISLAGAGGETQYF. In DNA form, the CDR3 reads TGTGCCATCAGTCTAGCGGGGGCCGGAGGGGAGACCCAGTACTTC.

The CDR3 loop is CASSLFASAYSYEQYF. The DNA for the CDR3 is TGTGCCAGCAGTTTATTTGCTAGCGCCTACTCCTACGAGCAGTACTTC. The chain links TRBV28 to TRBJ2-7; D might be TRBD2 (6 bases). Germline CDR1 and CDR2: MDHEN and SYDVKM. Trimming stripped 1 base from V and 0 bases from J, with 13 bases between. The CDR3 covers 16 residues.

This chain uses TRBV4-2 with TRBJ2-3; TRBD1 might be the D (5 bases). Germline V gene data show CDR1 as LGHNA and CDR2 as YNFKEQ. Trimming took off 4 bases at V and 4 bases at J, with 12 bases between the two ends. This CDR3 is 14 amino acids long. As DNA, the CDR3 is TGTGCCAGCAGCCCCAGTGGGGCGGCAGATACGCAGTATTTT. It yields the protein CASSPSGAADTQYF.

The CDR3 DNA reads TGCAGCGTTGAAGATGGACCTCTGAACTCTAGATATGGCTACACCTTC. Translated, it gives CSVEDGPLNSRYGYTF. This chain uses TRBV29-1 with TRBJ1-2; no clear D. Germline CDR1 and CDR2: SQVTM and ANQGSEA. There are 16 residues in the CDR3. V was clipped by 0 bases and J by 5 bases, with 19 bases between them.

This rearrangement joins TRBV7-2 to TRBJ2-7, with D perhaps TRBD1 (5 bases). Per the germline V gene, CDR1 is SGHTA and CDR2 is FQGNSA. This CDR3 region has 13 residues. The V end lost 1 base, the J end lost 5 bases, and 9 bases lay between the germline ends. CDR3 region: CASSLGRVNEQYF. The CDR3 region has the DNA TGTGCCAGCAGCTTAGGCAGGGTAAACGAGCAGTACTTC.

This chain joins TRBV2 and TRBJ2-3; weak D call: TRBD1 (5 bases). The V and J ends lost 9 bases and 0 bases respectively, with 10 bases between them. Germline V gives CDR1 SNHLY, CDR2 FYNNEI. This CDR3 region has 13 residues. The CDR3 sequence is CARRGVSTDTQYF. In nucleotides, the CDR3 is TGTGCCAGAAGGGGCGTTAGCACAGATACGCAGTATTTT.

This chain uses TRBV5-4 with TRBJ2-7, with D perhaps TRBD1 (6 bases). The CDR3 length is 15 residues. The germline V gene has CDR1 SGHNT and CDR2 YYREEE (reference sequence). Trimming took 0 bases from V and 6 from J, leaving 16 bases between them. In nucleotides, the CDR3 is TGTGCCAGCAGCTTGGGAGGGACAAGGGCGCCCGAGCAGTACTTC. This gives the protein CASSLGGTRAPEQYF.

The V call is TRBV21-1, the J call TRBJ2-1; the table's D call TRBD2 went unverified against the DNA. TRBV21-1 represents a pseudogene. The CDR3 covers 14 residues. DNA of the CDR3: TGTGCCAGCAGCTTCAGGCGGGCCTACAATGAGCAGTTCTTC. Amino acids: CASSFRRAYNEQFF.

This sequence joins TRBV6-6 and TRBJ2-5; D gene unclear. V was pared by 7 bases and J by 5 bases, with 20 bases between. The CDR3 runs 15 residues. Germline lookup yields CDR1 MNHNY and CDR2 SVGAGI (reference sequence). The CDR3 loop reads CASTMKLWGVETQYF. DNA of the CDR3: TGTGCCAGCACCATGAAGCTTTGGGGTGTGGAGACCCAGTACTTC.

J is TRBJ1-6 and V is TRBV9; perhaps TRBD1 as D (5 bases). The germline V gene encodes CDR1 SGDLS and CDR2 YYNGEE. V was shortened by 6 bases and J by 2 bases, with 18 bases between the two germline ends. The CDR3 consists of 17 residues. CDR3 DNA sequence: TGTGCCAGCAACCGGGGGGACGGTCTAGCCTATAATTCACCCCTCCACTTT. This codes for CASNRGDGLAYNSPLHF.

Written as DNA, the CDR3 is TGTGCCAGCCAAAAGGGGACAGTGAACACTGAAGCTTTCTTT. Translation gives CASQKGTVNTEAFF. The chain employs TRBV19 and TRBJ1-1; 7 positions match TRBD1. V trimming: 9 bases; J trimming: 0 bases; junction bases outside the gene matches: 7. This CDR3 contains 14 residues. CDR1 is LNHDA and CDR2 is SQIVND in the germline V gene (reference sequence).

This clone was detected a few times. The rearrangement joins TRBV19 to TRBJ1-6, with D unresolved. This CDR3 spans 15 amino acids. Germline V gene sequence: CDR1 LNHDA, CDR2 SQIVND (reference sequence). The V end was cut by 3 bases, the J end by 8 bases, with 14 bases between. The CDR3 DNA is TGTGCCAGTAGTATTTCCGCCCCGGAGTATTCACCCCTCCACTTT. It encodes CASSISAPEYSPLHF. Full variable domain (remainder filled in from reference TRBV19 and TRBJ1-6): DGGITQSPKYLFRKEGQNVTLSCEQNLNHDAMYWYRQDPGQGLRLIYYSQIVNDFQKGDIAEGYSVSREKKESFPLTVTSAQKNPTAFYLCASSISAPEYSPLHFGNGTRLTVT.

The chain is built from TRBV28 and TRBJ2-7; no definite D call. Trimming left V 8 bases short and J 2 bases short, with 22 bases between. The germline gives CDR1 MDHEN, CDR2 SYDVKM. The CDR3 runs to 16 residues. CDR3 amino acids: CASGWDWQDQTYEQYF. The CDR3 DNA sequence: TGTGCCAGCGGCTGGGATTGGCAGGACCAGACCTACGAGCAGTACTTC.

The genes are TRBV4-1 and TRBJ2-7, with 10 bases matching TRBD2. The junction had 11 bases not matched to a gene; V was cut back by 3 bases and J by 6 bases. Germline lookup yields CDR1 MGHRA and CDR2 YSYEKL. The CDR3 has 16 amino acids. The DNA of the CDR3 is TGCGCCAGCAGCCACCAGACCTCTAGCGGGGGACCCGAGCAGTACTTC. It yields the protein CASSHQTSSGGPEQYF.

V gene TRBV27 combines with J gene TRBJ2-5; 9 bases line up with TRBD2. CDR1 MNHEY and CDR2 SMNVEV come from the germline V gene (reference sequence). V gave up 5 bases and J gave up 5 bases; unmatched junction bases: 9. This CDR3 is built from 15 residues. CDR3 residues: CASSSQSGGRETQYF. CDR3 coding DNA: TGTGCCAGCAGTAGTCAGAGCGGGGGGAGGGAGACCCAGTACTTC.

On this clone itself: This sample includes further DNA sequences coding for the same CDR3. This chain connects TRBV11-2 to TRBJ2-3; no clear D gene. V was shortened by 3 bases and J by 6 bases, with 4 bases between the two germline ends. This CDR3 region has 11 residues. Germline CDR1 is SGHAT and CDR2 is FQNNGV. The CDR3 sequence: CASSLGDTQYF. The CDR3 DNA sequence: TGTGCCAGCAGCTTGGGGGATACGCAGTATTTT.

This rearrangement joins TRBV7-6 to TRBJ2-1; D not resolved. Germline CDR1 is SGHVS and CDR2 is FNYEAQ. The CDR3 is 13 residues long. Trimming took 0 bases from V and 8 from J, leaving 8 bases between them. Written as DNA, the CDR3 is TGTGCCAGCAGCTTAGCGCTTGTTGATGAGCAGTTCTTC. Translated: CASSLALVDEQFF. Together with reference TRBV7-6 and TRBJ2-1, the CDR3 gives the full variable domain: GAGVSQSPRYKVTKRGQDVALRCDPISGHVSLYWYRQALGQGPEFLTYFNYEAQQDKSGLPNDRFSAERPEGSISTLTIQRTEQRDSAMYRCASSLALVDEQFFGPGTRLTVL.